What follows is one T cell receptor beta chain and its context. This entry belongs to a study of blood T cell repertoires in COVID-19. In germline, CDR1 is SGHNT, CDR2 YENEEA. The CDR3 spans 16 residues. Trimming removed 5 bases from V and 4 bases from J; junction bases left unmatched: 13. In the study's own analysis: Estimated nucleated cell counts came from reference gene primer amplification. TCRdb keeps only in-frame clones here, not all; method: immunoSEQ multiplex PCR. That table gives V, J and clone size, and the DNA gave D and trimming. Of about 400,000 clones listed, around nine tenths are singletons.

The J gene is TRBJ2-7, the V gene TRBV11-3, with 8 bases lining up with TRBD2. This TCR derives from a human donor in a cohort sampled during active COVID-19. Input material: peripheral blood. The CDR3 reads CASSPGRSGGKYEQYF. The CDR3 nucleotides are TGTGCCAGCAGCCCGGGGAGGAGCGGGGGAAAATACGAGCAGTACTTC. Full variable domain (rest looked up from reference TRBV11-3 and TRBJ2-7): EAGVVQSPRYKIIEKKQPVAFWCNPISGHNTLYWYLQNLGQGPELLIRYENEEAVDDSQLPKDRFSAERLKGVDSTLKIQPAELGDSAVYLCASSPGRSGGKYEQYFGPGTRLTVT.